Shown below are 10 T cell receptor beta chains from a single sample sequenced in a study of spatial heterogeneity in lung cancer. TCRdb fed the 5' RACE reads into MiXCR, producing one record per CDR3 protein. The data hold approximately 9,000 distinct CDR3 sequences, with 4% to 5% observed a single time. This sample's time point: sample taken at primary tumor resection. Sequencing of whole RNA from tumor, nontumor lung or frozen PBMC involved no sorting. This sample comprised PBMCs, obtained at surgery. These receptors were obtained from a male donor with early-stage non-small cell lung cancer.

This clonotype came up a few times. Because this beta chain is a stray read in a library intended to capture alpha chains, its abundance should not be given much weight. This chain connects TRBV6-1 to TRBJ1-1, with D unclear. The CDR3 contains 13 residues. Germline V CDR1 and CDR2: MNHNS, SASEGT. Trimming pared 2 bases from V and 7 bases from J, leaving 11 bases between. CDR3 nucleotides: TGTGCCAGCAGTGAAACGGAATTAGGTGAAGCTTTCTTT. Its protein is CASSETELGEAFF.

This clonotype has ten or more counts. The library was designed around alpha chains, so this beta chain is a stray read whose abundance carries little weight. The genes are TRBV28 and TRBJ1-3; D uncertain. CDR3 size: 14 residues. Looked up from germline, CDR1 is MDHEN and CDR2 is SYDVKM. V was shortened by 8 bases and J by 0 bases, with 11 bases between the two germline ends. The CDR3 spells CASWAGSSGNTIYF. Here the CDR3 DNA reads TGTGCCAGCTGGGCGGGAAGCTCTGGAAACACCATATATTTT. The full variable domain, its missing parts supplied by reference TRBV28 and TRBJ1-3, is DVKVTQSSRYLVKRTGEKVFLECVQDMDHENMFWYRQDPGLGLRLIYFSYDVKMKEKGDIPEGYSVSREKKERFSLILESASTNQTSMYLCASWAGSSGNTIYFGEGSWLTVV.

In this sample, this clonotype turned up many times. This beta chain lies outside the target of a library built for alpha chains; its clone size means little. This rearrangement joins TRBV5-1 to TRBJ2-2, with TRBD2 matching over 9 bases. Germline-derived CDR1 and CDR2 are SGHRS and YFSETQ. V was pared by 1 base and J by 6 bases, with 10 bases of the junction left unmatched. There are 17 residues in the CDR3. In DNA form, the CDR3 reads TGCGCCAGCAGCTTGAGTCCCGGCGGGGGGGCCGCCGGGGAGCTGTTTTTT. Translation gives CASSLSPGGGAAGELFF.

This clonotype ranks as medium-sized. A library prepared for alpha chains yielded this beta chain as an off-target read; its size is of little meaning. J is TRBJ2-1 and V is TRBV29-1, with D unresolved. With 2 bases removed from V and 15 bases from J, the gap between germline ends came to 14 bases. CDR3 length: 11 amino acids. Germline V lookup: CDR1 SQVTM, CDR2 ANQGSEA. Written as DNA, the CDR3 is TGCAGCGTTGAATTTGGAAAAGTTCGGTTCTTC. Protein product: CSVEFGKVRFF.

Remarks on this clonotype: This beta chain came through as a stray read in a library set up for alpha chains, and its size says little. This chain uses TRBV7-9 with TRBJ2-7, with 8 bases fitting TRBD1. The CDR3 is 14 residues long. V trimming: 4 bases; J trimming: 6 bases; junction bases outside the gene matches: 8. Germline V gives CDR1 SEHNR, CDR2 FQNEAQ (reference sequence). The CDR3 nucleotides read TGTGCCAGCAGCTCCGACCGGACAGGGCGCGAGCAGTACGTC. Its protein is CASSSDRTGREQYV.

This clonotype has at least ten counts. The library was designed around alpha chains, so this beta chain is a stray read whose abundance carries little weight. The CDR3 here is CASSSGTENSPLHF. The CDR3 bases are TGTGCCAGCAGCTCCGGGACAGAGAATTCACCCCTCCACTTT. The chain employs TRBV4-2 and TRBJ1-6; 7 bases fit TRBD1. Germline loops: CDR1 LGHNA, CDR2 YNFKEQ. This CDR3 is built from 14 residues. The V and J ends lost 5 bases and 7 bases, in that order; junction bases with no gene match: 5.

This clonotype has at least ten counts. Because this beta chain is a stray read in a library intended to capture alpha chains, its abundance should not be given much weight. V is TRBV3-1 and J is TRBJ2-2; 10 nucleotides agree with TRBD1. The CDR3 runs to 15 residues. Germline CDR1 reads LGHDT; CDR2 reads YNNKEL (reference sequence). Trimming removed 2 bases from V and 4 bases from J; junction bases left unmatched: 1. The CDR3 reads CASSQRTGGTGELFF. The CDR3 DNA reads TGTGCCAGCAGCCAAAGGACAGGGGGCACCGGGGAGCTGTTTTTT.

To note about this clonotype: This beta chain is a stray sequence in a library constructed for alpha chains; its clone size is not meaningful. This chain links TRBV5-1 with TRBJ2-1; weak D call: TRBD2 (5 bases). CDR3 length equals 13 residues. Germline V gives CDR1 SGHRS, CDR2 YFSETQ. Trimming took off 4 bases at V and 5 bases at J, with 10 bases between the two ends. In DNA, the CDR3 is TGCGCCAGCAGCGCCAGGACTGACAATGAGCAGTTCTTC. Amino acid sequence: CASSARTDNEQFF.

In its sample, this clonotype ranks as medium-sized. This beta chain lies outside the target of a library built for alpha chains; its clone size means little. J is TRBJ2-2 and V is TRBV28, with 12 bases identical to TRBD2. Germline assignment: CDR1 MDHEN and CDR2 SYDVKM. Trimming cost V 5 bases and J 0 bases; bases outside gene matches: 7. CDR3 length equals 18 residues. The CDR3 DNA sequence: TGTGCCAGCAGTCCGGGACTAGCGGGCCGCCCGAACACCGGGGAGCTGTTTTTT. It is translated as CASSPGLAGRPNTGELFF.

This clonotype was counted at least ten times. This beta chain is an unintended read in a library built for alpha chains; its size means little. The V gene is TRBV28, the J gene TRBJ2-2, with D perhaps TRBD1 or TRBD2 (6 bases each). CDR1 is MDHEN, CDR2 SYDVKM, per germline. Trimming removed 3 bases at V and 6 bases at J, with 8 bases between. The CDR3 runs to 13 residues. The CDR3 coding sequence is TGTGCCAGCAGTTTGGAGGGGGCCGGGGAGCTGTTTTTT. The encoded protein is CASSLEGAGELFF.